This T cell receptor beta chain was found in a study of T cell responses to AZD1222 COVID-19 vaccine (dated by TCRdb to the early 2020s). Regarding the research as a whole: Because spike-specific TCR depth and breadth did not differ between the two schedules, AZD1222 recipients who got a second dose at roughly 4 weeks were pooled with those who got a second dose at roughly 12 weeks. A total of 230 to 250 trial participants underwent TCR sequencing, of whom some 210 received two doses of AZD1222 and about 25 received two doses of the MenACWY control vaccine. Trial participants were enrolled by age into 18-55, 56-69 and 70-plus year subgroups, with about 150, 27 and 61 TCR-sequenced participants respectively.

The CDR3 regions of human TCRbeta chains were analyzed by immunosequencing. Per the authors' processing: TCRs in the repertoires were compared against a reference library of SARS-CoV-2-specific TCRs that had been generated with the MIRA antigen-specificity platform. Breadth meant the fraction of unique TCRs that were SARS-CoV-2-associated, whereas depth meant the fraction of total T cells that were SARS-CoV-2-associated. Using the MIRA data, each spike-specific TCR was mapped to the spike region that the TCR reacts to and placed in a CD4 or CD8 class. Log10-transformed breadth and depth values were compared by one-way ANOVA with Sidak's multiple comparisons tests. Not all clones reach the TCRdb copy of this immuneACCESS table, which keeps in-frame sequences only. Checked studies attribute under half of the gap to unresolved V genes and leave the rest unexplained. V and J calls and clone size are those listed in that table; D and trimming were worked out from the DNA. Within this sample are some 120,000 clones, with around 88% of them counted one time only. About a tenth of the sample comes from the top ten.

The time point tag for this specimen amounts to: baseline before first vaccination. Samples from vaccinated people were obtained from the UK trials COV001 and COV002, which included a single-blind randomized controlled phase 2/3 trial of AZD1222 (ChAdOx1 nCoV-19) in healthy adults. For TCRbeta chain sequencing, PBMC samples were collected from trial participants at day 0 and at day 28 after the second dose. Overall results and qualifications from the work: Epitopes outside the regions mutated in the B.1.351 and B.1.1.7 variants were reportedly recognized by nearly half of the unique spike-specific TCRs. In the small 56-69-year group, the increase in depth fell short of significance, most likely because of low power. Conclusions about previously exposed vaccinees are limited, since just five to seven AZD1222 recipients were seropositive for SARS-CoV-2 at baseline. No day 14 peak-response samples were available, so repertoires were characterized only after the peak T cell response. A significant rise in spike-specific TCR breadth and depth was observed after two AZD1222 doses relative to day 0 and relative to MenACWY recipients. Most participants were white British and females outnumbered males, and the authors suggested that clonal diversity may have been underestimated. The vaccine-associated CD4 TCRs covered the entire spike protein, and the dominant responses fell in regions 160-218 and 743-854.

Notes on this clone: No antigen is known for it. Base-call qualities are not available, and no considerably larger clone is one nucleotide away.

Looking up the germline V gene yields CDR1 SGHRS and CDR2 YFSETQ. Clipping removes 4 bases from V and 1 base from J, with 2 as the unmatched junction base count. From the cysteine up to the phenylalanine, the CDR3 has a length of 15 residues. Just CDR3 DNA is preserved here, 45 bases in frame from base 1. This chain is built from TRBV5-1 and TRBJ2-5; the central 12 bases match TRBD2. Material: peripheral blood, obtained on day 0 of AZD1222 vaccination. The TCR originated in an adult in good health. The bases are TGCGCCAGCAGCAGGACTAGCGGGGTCCAAGAGACCCAGTACTTC. Its protein reads: CASSRTSGVQETQYF. The full variable domain, with segments outside the CDR3 supplied by the reference TRBV5-1 and TRBJ2-5 proteins, appears as KAGVTQTPRYLIKTRGQQVTLSCSPISGHRSVSWYQQTPGQGLQFLFEYFSETQRNKGNFPGRFSGRQFSNSRSEMNVSTLELGDSALYLCASSRTSGVQETQYFGPGTRLLVL.